The 11 T cell receptor beta chains listed next were all sequenced from one sample in a study of a mutant IDH1 vaccine in newly diagnosed glioma. Some clones are missing from TCRdb's copy, which holds only in-frame ones; the method was immunoSEQ multiplex PCR. The top ten hold 2.3% of the sample, which has about 46,000 clones, approximately 92% seen once. The time point denotes: week 35, safety follow-up. Vaccination used 300 ug of mutant IDH1 20-mer peptide per dose, with topical imiquimod. No antigen has been identified for these receptors. This sample comprised PBMCs, obtained from a glioma patient whose treatment included an IDH1 peptide vaccine. The receptors here all came from a man in his fifties with glioma.

The chain employs TRBV7-2 and TRBJ2-1; D tentatively fits TRBD1 or TRBD2 (5 bases each). Germline V gene sequence: CDR1 SGHTA, CDR2 FQGNSA. V was cut by 2 bases and J by 8 bases, with 7 bases left in between. CDR3 length: 12 residues. CDR3: CASSLRGHEQFF. In nucleotides, the CDR3 is TGTGCCAGCAGCTTACGGGGACATGAGCAGTTCTTC.

The chain is built from TRBV27 and TRBJ1-2; possible D gene TRBD1, 6 bases. This CDR3 is built from 14 residues. Trimming pared 5 bases from V and 8 bases from J, leaving 18 bases between. From germline, CDR1 is MNHEY and CDR2 SMNVEV (reference sequence). CDR3 amino acids: CASSPHQGRSGYTF. The CDR3 nucleotides are TGTGCCAGCAGTCCCCATCAGGGGCGTAGCGGCTACACCTTC.

CDR3 nucleotides: TGTGCCAGCAGCGTAGGAGGACTAGCGGGGGGTCAGAACAATGAGCAGTTCTTC. Its translation is CASSVGGLAGGQNNEQFF. The rearrangement uses TRBV9 and TRBJ2-1, with TRBD2 identical over 14 bases. Germline lookup yields CDR1 SGDLS and CDR2 YYNGEE. V lost 0 bases, J lost 5 bases, and 7 bases stayed unmatched. CDR3 length: 18 residues.

This chain connects TRBV7-3 to TRBJ2-5; D is unresolved. The CDR3 is 13 residues long. Per germline, CDR1 SGHTA and CDR2 FQGTGA. V was cut by 5 bases and J by 5 bases, with 12 bases left in between. The CDR3 reads CASSPGVRETQYF. CDR3 nucleotide sequence: TGTGCCAGCAGCCCAGGAGTTAGGGAGACCCAGTACTTC.

This rearrangement joins TRBV7-2 to TRBJ1-2; 7 bases map to TRBD1. The junction had 4 bases not matched to a gene; V was cut back by 3 bases and J by 3 bases. The CDR3 is 14 amino acids. Germline CDR1 is SGHTA and CDR2 is FQGNSA. In DNA, the CDR3 is TGTGCCAGCAGCTTCGGACAGGCATACTATGGCTACACCTTC. Amino acid sequence: CASSFGQAYYGYTF.

V is TRBV5-5 and J is TRBJ1-2; TRBD1 might be the D (6 bases). V was clipped by 1 base and J by 5 bases, with 12 bases between them. The CDR3 has 14 amino acids. Germline V CDR1 and CDR2: SGHKS, YYEKEE (reference sequence). CDR3 region: CASSLWGGLYGYTF. In nucleotides, the CDR3 is TGTGCCAGCAGCTTGTGGGGGGGCTTATATGGCTACACCTTC.

This clone occurred once. V is TRBV5-4 and J is TRBJ2-7; D perhaps matches TRBD1 (6 bases). Trimming removed 4 bases from V and 2 bases from J, with 13 bases in between. The CDR3 covers 14 residues. CDR1 and CDR2 from the germline V gene are SGHNT and YYREEE (reference sequence). CDR3 loop: CASSPDRTAYEQYF. The CDR3 nucleotides are TGTGCCAGCAGCCCTGACCGGACAGCCTACGAGCAGTACTTC.

The CDR3 coding sequence is TGTGCCAGCAGACCCTACACAGGTCTTGCAACTAATGAAAAACTGTTTTTT. Residues: CASRPYTGLATNEKLFF. V is TRBV28 and J is TRBJ1-4; perhaps TRBD1 as D (5 bases). V lost 6 bases and J lost 0, with 17 bases in between. Germline loops: CDR1 MDHEN, CDR2 SYDVKM. The CDR3 runs to 17 residues.

The chain joins TRBV29-1 to TRBJ1-2; D not certain. The V gene's germline CDR1 is SQVTM and CDR2 ANQGSEA. Trimming stripped 7 bases from V and 0 bases from J, with 15 bases between. This CDR3 comprises 14 residues. The DNA of the CDR3 is TGCAGCGCCCGAATCGGCGGATCTAACTATGGCTACACCTTC. The encoded protein is CSARIGGSNYGYTF.

The J gene is TRBJ1-1, the V gene TRBV5-1; weak D call: TRBD1 (6 bases). The CDR3 is 15 amino acids. V was pared by 8 bases and J by 0 bases, with 17 bases between. Germline V CDR1 and CDR2: SGHRS, YFSETQ. CDR3 nucleotide sequence: TGCGCCAGTCAGACAGGCCGTACCATGAACACTGAAGCTTTCTTT. Its translation is CASQTGRTMNTEAFF.

V gene TRBV4-1 combines with J gene TRBJ2-7; 7 bases align to TRBD1. The CDR3 loop spans 15 amino acids. Germline CDR1 is MGHRA and CDR2 is YSYEKL. V lost 1 base to trimming and J lost 4 bases; unmatched junction nucleotides: 7. The CDR3 spells CASSQVQGIVYEQYF. CDR3 DNA: TGCGCCAGCAGCCAAGTACAGGGGATAGTATACGAGCAGTACTTC.